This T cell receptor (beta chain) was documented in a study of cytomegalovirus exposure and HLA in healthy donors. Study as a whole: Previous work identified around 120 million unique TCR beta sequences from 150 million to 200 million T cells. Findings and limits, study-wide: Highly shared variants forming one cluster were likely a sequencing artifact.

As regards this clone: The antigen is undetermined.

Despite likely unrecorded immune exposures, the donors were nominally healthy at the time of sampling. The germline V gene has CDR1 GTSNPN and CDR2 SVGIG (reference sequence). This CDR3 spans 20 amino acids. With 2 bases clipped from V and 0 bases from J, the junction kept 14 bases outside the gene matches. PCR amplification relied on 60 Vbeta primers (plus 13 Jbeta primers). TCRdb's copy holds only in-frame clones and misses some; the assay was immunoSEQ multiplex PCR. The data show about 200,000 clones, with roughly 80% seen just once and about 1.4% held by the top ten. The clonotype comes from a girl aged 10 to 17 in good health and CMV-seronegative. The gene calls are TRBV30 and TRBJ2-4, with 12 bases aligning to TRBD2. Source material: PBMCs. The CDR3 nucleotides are TGTGCCTGGAGTTTCAGGACTAGCGGGGCGGGTATACTAGCCAAAAACATTCAGTACTTC. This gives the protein CAWSFRTSGAGILAKNIQYF.